One and the same sample provided the 8 T cell receptor beta chains below, sequenced in a study of cytomegalovirus exposure and HLA in healthy donors. This table comes from immunoSEQ multiplex PCR, and its TCRdb copy is limited to in-frame clones, with some not included. Among 100,000 to 150,000 clones listed, about 96% were seen once. Sequenced material: PBMCs. The origin of the receptors is a man between 18 and 35 years old in good health and CMV-seronegative.

The rearrangement links TRBV5-6 to TRBJ2-7; D is ambiguous. Germline-derived CDR1 and CDR2 are SGHDT and YYEEEE. Trimming removed 1 base from V and 6 bases from J, with 8 bases in between. The CDR3 loop spans 12 amino acids. The chain's CDR3 is CASSLYRAEQYF. The CDR3, as DNA: TGTGCCAGCAGCTTGTATCGAGCCGAGCAGTACTTC.

The chain recombines TRBV28 with TRBJ2-7, with TRBD1 matching over 8 bases. The CDR3 totals 15 residues. Losses at the gene ends were 4 bases for V and 1 base for J; bases not matched to a gene: 6. Germline lookup yields CDR1 MDHEN and CDR2 SYDVKM. This CDR3 reads CASSSAGGGSYEQYF. The CDR3 DNA is TGTGCCAGCAGTTCGGCAGGGGGCGGTTCCTACGAGCAGTACTTC.

The chain couples TRBV2 to TRBJ2-1; 7 bases are shared with TRBD2. The germline gives CDR1 SNHLY, CDR2 FYNNEI. The CDR3 is made up of 13 amino acids. V shed 8 bases and J 10 bases; nucleotides not matched to a gene: 11. The CDR3 DNA reads as TGTGCCAGCGGGGGGGGACCTGAGAGGGAGCAGTTCTTC. It codes for CASGGGPEREQFF.

Only one count was recorded for this clone. The chain is built from TRBV19 and TRBJ2-1; 7 bases fit TRBD1. V was clipped by 8 bases and J by 0 bases; unmatched bases: 7. The germline V gene has CDR1 LNHDA and CDR2 SQIVND (reference sequence). The CDR3 runs to 15 residues. The CDR3 DNA reads as TGTGCCAGTTCACCGGGACAGAGCTCCTACAATGAGCAGTTCTTC. Translating it yields CASSPGQSSYNEQFF.

This chain connects TRBV7-2 to TRBJ2-7; 7 positions agree with TRBD2. V shed 5 bases and J 0 bases; nucleotides not matched to a gene: 10. Per germline, CDR1 SGHTA and CDR2 FQGNSA. The CDR3 loop spans 16 amino acids. This CDR3 is CASSHTALARSYEQYF. The CDR3 bases are TGTGCCAGCAGCCACACGGCACTAGCGCGCTCCTACGAGCAGTACTTC.

This clone was seen only once. The genes are TRBV5-4 and TRBJ2-3, with D possibly matching TRBD1 (5 bases). From germline, CDR1 is SGHNT and CDR2 YYREEE (reference sequence). The CDR3 runs 16 residues. V gave up 8 bases and J gave up 3 bases, with 22 bases separating them. CDR3 in DNA: TGTGCCAGTACCCACCGATCAGGGATTTGGACAGATACGCAGTATTTT. Encoded protein: CASTHRSGIWTDTQYF.

The chain combines TRBV27 with TRBJ2-5, with TRBD1 as a possible D gene (5 bases). TRBJ2-7 matches the DNA end more closely, so the J call is doubtful. The CDR3 is 15 residues long. Looked up from germline, CDR1 is MNHEY and CDR2 is SMNVEV (reference sequence). CDR3 amino acids: CASSLTTGQAYEQYF. The CDR3 nucleotides read TGTGCCAGCAGTTTAACAACAGGACAAGCCTACGAGCAGTACTTC.

The gene calls are TRBV29-1 and TRBJ2-1; D is unclear. The CDR3 is made up of 13 amino acids. Germline V CDR1 and CDR2: SQVTM, ANQGSEA. V was cut by 1 base and J by 5 bases, with 9 bases left in between. The CDR3 DNA sequence: TGCAGCGTTGAAGTAGTCACGAACAATGAGCAGTTCTTC. Its protein is CSVEVVTNNEQFF.